This TCR beta chain comes out of a study of cytomegalovirus exposure and HLA in healthy donors (TCRdb year 2017). Regarding the research as a whole: A later analysis indicated that the 90 to 150 validation repertoires were generated on the platform also employed for the 666 repertoires of the first cohort. The study aimed to test whether cataloging public T cell receptors could reveal signatures of past pathogen exposure. Along with the approximately 670-subject first cohort, a separate validation cohort of around 110 different subjects was used. The study combined high-throughput TCR immunosequencing, statistical association of individual TCRs with disease status, and machine learning to predict cytomegalovirus infection status.

In the germline V gene (reference sequence), CDR1 corresponds to GTSNPN and CDR2 to SVGIG. V lost 3 bases and J lost 3 bases; the stretch between them is 11 bases long. The CDR3, from cysteine to phenylalanine, totals 13 residues. Only the CDR3 region is kept as DNA, spanning 39 bases read in frame from base 1. Donors formed part of the validation cohort, which comprised over a hundred subjects and was distinct from the first cohort of 666 subjects. Findings and caveats that apply to the study as a whole: In vitro tests confirmed that three of the cytomegalovirus-associated TCR beta chains recognize cytomegalovirus antigens. In a later analysis, TCRs clustered in the first cohort were found to also tend to co-occur in the roughly 130 validation repertoires, with 85% to 95% of cluster scores above 0. A total of 150 or so TCR beta chains were listed by the study as associated with cytomegalovirus. The classifier was reported to diagnose cytomegalovirus status with high specificity and sensitivity in both the original cohort and the validation cohort. According to the authors, the approach could potentially be generalized to other disease states and immunological phenotypes. The validation cohort had no HLA typing available for a later analysis, so co-occurrence within that cohort was assessed over all 130 or so repertoires. Across donors, most TCR sequences were observed very rarely, whereas some public TCRs were present in many individuals.

This clone occurred a few times. Its cognate antigen has yet to be identified. Within one base of it there is no much larger clone, and no base qualities were kept. The method was the immunoSEQ multiplex PCR assay. In the paper's pipeline: A statistical classification framework was built to diagnose cytomegalovirus status from the catalog of TCR beta chain sequences. The table was pulled from immuneACCESS by TCRdb, which kept in-frame rearrangements only. Such tables lose some clones; where checked, under half of the loss comes from unresolved V genes, and the rest has no known cause. V, J and clone size are those of that table, while D and trimming were read from the DNA. The sample data list 150,000 to 200,000 clones, and about 90% of these were observed just once. The ten largest clones represent 5.7% of the sample.

The chain is made from TRBV30 and TRBJ1-1; the D gene cannot be resolved reliably. The sequencing sample was made of PBMCs. The sequence was collected from a woman aged 25 to 39 in good health and CMV-seronegative. The DNA sequence reads TGTGCCTGGAGCCGCATTAGGGACACTGAAGCTTTCTTT. It specifies CAWSRIRDTEAFF.